This entry features one T cell receptor beta chain sequence. The target antigen is unknown. The sample belongs to a study of CXCR3-negative and CXCR3-positive naive CD8 T cells. The CDR3 spans 12 residues. CDR1 is WNHNN and CDR2 is SYGVQD in the germline V gene (reference sequence). 5' RACE that incorporated UMI labels was used to prepare the TRB cDNA libraries. TCRdb reanalyzed the 5' RACE reads, giving one entry per CDR3 protein sequence and no DNA. Recorded here are around 60,000 distinct CDR3 sequences; the top ten clones represent approximately 0.43%. Study observations and caveats: Diversity in memory CD8+ cells fell much lower than the comparably high levels seen in both naive subsets. With respect to TRBV-TRBJ usage, naive CXCR3-negative and CXCR3-positive cells were similar; memory differed.

This TCR was sampled from a human donor in good health. Some clones in this sample may be carry-over from other donors' samples. The chain joins TRBV10-1 to TRBJ1-1; TCRdb's D call, TRBD1, is unchecked because there is no DNA. Input material: naive CXCR3- CD8+ T cells from blood. Subset in this sample: CD45RO-CCR7+CD27+CD95- naive CD8+ T cells lacking CXCR3 (TNR3-). Here the CDR3 reads CASRTGGTEAFF.